These T cell receptor beta chains were read from a single sample in a study of STAT5B mutations in CD4+ large granular lymphocyte leukemia. Only in-frame clones appear in the TCRdb table, and some are missing; sequencing was by immunoSEQ multiplex PCR. Of about 40,000 clones in the sample, about four fifths are singletons; the top ten hold 3.6%. Material for sequencing was CD4+ T cells from blood buffy coats. These TCRs come from a human donor in good health. Each CDR3 is given with its conserved first and last residue. Expanded clones get a size class; other rows say once, few or many, or leave the size out.

J gene	V gene	clone size	CDR3 protein
TRBJ1-6	TRBV19	-	CASSTRTGGSPLHF
TRBJ1-2	TRBV4-3	-	CASSHEDTKNYGYTF
TRBJ1-2	TRBV11-2	few	CASSPRENYGYTF
TRBJ2-7	TRBV5-1	-	CASSLLSGYEQYF
TRBJ2-7	TRBV27	-	CASSLSYGATGDEQYF
TRBJ2-7	TRBV7-2	once	CASSPRNLGAYEQYF
TRBJ2-3	TRBV11-2	-	CASTSGLAGDTQYF
TRBJ2-3	TRBV11-1	-	CASTIGTPQGTQYF
TRBJ2-3	TRBV19	-	CASSVDRVTDTQYF
TRBJ2-7	TRBV11-2	-	CASSLIWGKGYEQYF
TRBJ1-3	TRBV30	-	CAWGTNTGNTIYF
TRBJ2-7	TRBV25-1	-	CASSVTGYEQYF
TRBJ1-2	TRBV7-6	-	CASSLGGQGYYGYTF
TRBJ1-5	TRBV4-1	-	CASSQEGRGAGGQPQHF
TRBJ1-1	TRBV7-9	-	CASSLATRQPEAFF
TRBJ1-6	TRBV9	-	CASSVAGGNSPLHF
TRBJ1-1	TRBV6-1	-	CASDKNGVSEAFF